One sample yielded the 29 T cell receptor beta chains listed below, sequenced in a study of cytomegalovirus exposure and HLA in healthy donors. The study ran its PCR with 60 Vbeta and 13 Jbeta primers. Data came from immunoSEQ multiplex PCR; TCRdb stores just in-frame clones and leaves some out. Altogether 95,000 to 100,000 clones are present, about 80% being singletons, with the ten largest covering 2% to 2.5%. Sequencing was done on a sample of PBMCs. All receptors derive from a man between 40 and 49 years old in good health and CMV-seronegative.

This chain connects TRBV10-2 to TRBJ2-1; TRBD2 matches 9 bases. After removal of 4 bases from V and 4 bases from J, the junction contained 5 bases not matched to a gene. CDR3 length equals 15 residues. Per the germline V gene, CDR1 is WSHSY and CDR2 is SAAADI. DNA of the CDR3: TGCGCCAGCAGTGGACTAGCGGACCTTTACAATGAGCAGTTCTTC. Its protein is CASSGLADLYNEQFF.

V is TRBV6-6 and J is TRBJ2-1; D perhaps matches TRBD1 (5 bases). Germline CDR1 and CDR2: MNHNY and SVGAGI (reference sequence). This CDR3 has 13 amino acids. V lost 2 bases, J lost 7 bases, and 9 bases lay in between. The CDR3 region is CASSYPRQNEQFF. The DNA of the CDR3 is TGTGCCAGCAGTTACCCGCGACAGAATGAGCAGTTCTTC.

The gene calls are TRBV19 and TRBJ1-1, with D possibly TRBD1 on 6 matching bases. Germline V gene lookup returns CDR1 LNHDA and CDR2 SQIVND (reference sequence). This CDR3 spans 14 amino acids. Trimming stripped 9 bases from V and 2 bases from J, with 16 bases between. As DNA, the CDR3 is TGTGCCAGGGTCATGGGGGGGGCAAACACTGAAGCTTTCTTT. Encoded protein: CARVMGGANTEAFF.

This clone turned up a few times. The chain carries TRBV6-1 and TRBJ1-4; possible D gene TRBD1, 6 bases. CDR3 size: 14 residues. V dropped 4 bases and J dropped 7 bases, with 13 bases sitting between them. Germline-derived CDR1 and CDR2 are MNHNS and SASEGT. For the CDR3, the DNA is TGTGCCAGCAGTGTACAGGGAGAGGCTGAAAAACTGTTTTTT. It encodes CASSVQGEAEKLFF.

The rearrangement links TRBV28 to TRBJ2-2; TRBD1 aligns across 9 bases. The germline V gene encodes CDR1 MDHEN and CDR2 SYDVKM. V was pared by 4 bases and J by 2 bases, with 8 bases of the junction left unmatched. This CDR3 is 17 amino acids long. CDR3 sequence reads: CASSSIQGAANTGELFF. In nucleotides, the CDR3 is TGTGCCAGCAGTTCCATACAGGGGGCTGCAAACACCGGGGAGCTGTTTTTT.

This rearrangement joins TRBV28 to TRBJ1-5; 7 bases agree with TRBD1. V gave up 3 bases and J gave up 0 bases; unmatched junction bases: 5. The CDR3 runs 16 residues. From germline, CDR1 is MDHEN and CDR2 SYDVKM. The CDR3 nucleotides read TGTGCCAGCAGTTTCCCGGACAGGTATAGCAATCAGCCCCAGCATTTT. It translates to CASSFPDRYSNQPQHF.

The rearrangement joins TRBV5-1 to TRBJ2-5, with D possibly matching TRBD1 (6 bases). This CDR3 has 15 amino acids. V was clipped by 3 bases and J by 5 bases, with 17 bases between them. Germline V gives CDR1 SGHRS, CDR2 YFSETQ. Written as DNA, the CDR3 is TGCGCCAGCAGCTCCGGGACACTGTATTGGGAGACCCAGTACTTC. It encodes CASSSGTLYWETQYF.

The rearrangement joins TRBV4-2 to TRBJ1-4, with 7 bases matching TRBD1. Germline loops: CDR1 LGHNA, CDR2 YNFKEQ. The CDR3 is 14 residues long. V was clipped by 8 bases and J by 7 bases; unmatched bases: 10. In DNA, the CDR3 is TGTGCCAGCGCCCCGGGACAGCGATTTGAAAAACTGTTTTTT. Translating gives CASAPGQRFEKLFF.

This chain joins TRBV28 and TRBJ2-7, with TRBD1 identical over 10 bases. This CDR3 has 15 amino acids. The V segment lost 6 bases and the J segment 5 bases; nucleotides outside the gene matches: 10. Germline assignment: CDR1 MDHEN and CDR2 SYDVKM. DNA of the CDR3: TGTGCCAGCAGACCCCCGGGACAGGGGATCCACGAGCAGTACTTC. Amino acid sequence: CASRPPGQGIHEQYF.

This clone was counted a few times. CDR3 nucleotide sequence: TGTGCCAGCAGCTTAGGGACAGAAGAGACCCAGTACTTC. It yields the protein CASSLGTEETQYF. J is TRBJ2-5 and V is TRBV7-2, with D possibly TRBD1 on 6 matching bases. CDR3 length: 13 amino acids. Trimming removed 1 base at V and 3 bases at J, with 6 bases between. Germline V gives CDR1 SGHTA, CDR2 FQGNSA.

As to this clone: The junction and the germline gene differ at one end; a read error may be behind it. CDR3 protein: CASTTGTGPRLSIF. The CDR3 bases are TGTGCCAGCACCACCGGGACAGGGCCTAGGTTGAGCATTTTT. This chain joins TRBV28 and TRBJ1-4, with 9 bases aligning to TRBD1. The CDR3 has 14 amino acids. Germline V gene lookup returns CDR1 MDHEN and CDR2 SYDVKM.

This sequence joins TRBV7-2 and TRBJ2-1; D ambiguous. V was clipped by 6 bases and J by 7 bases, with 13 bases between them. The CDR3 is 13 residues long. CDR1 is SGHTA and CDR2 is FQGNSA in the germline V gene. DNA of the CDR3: TGTGCCAGCAGAACCACTTTCCTGAATGAGCAGTTCTTC. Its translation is CASRTTFLNEQFF.

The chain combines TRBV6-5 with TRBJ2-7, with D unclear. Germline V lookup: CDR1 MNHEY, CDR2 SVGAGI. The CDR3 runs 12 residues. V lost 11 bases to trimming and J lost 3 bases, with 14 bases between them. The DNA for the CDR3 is TGTGCCGCTGGGCAGGCACACTACGAGCAGTACTTC. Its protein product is CAAGQAHYEQYF.

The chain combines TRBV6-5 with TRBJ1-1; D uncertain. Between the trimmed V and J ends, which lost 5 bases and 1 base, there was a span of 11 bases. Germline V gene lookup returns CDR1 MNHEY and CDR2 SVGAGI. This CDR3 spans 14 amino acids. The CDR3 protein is CASSPPTANTEAFF. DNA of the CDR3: TGTGCCAGCAGTCCGCCCACAGCGAACACTGAAGCTTTCTTT.

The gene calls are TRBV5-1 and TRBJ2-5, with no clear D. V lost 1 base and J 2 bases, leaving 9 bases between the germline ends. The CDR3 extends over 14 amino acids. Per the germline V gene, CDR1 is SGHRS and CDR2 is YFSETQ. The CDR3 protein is CASSLTTTQETQYF. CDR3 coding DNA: TGCGCCAGCAGCTTGACAACAACACAAGAGACCCAGTACTTC. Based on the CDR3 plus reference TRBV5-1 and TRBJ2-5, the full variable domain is KAGVTQTPRYLIKTRGQQVTLSCSPISGHRSVSWYQQTPGQGLQFLFEYFSETQRNKGNFPGRFSGRQFSNSRSEMNVSTLELGDSALYLCASSLTTTQETQYFGPGTRLLVL.

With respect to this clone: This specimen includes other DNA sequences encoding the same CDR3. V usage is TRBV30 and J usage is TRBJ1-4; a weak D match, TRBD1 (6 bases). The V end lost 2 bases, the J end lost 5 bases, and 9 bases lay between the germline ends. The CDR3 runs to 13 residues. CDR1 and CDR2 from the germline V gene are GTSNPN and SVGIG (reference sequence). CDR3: CAWSRGSNEKLFF. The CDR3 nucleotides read TGTGCCTGGAGTAGGGGGTCGAATGAAAAACTGTTTTTT.

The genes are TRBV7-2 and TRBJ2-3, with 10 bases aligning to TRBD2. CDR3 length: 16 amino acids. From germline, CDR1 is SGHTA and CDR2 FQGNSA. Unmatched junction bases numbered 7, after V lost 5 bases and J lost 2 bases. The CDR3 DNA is TGTGCCAGCAGCAAAATAGCGGGGGGCCTCACAGATACGCAGTATTTT. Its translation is CASSKIAGGLTDTQYF.

The DNA of the CDR3 is TGCGCCAGCAGCCGAGAGGGGCGGGGGGTGGATACGCAGTATTTT. Translating gives CASSREGRGVDTQYF. The chain is built from TRBV5-1 and TRBJ2-3; TRBD2 agrees at 8 bases. Germline loops: CDR1 SGHRS, CDR2 YFSETQ. CDR3 length: 15 residues. V lost 4 bases and J lost 6; bases outside the gene matches: 10.

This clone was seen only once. The CDR3 sequence is CASSPIMNTEAFF. CDR3 DNA sequence: TGCGCCAGCTCCCCCATCATGAACACTGAAGCTTTCTTT. J is TRBJ1-1 and V is TRBV5-1; the D is unclear. V lost 7 bases to trimming and J lost 0 bases, with 10 bases between them. The CDR3 length is 13 residues. The germline gives CDR1 SGHRS, CDR2 YFSETQ.

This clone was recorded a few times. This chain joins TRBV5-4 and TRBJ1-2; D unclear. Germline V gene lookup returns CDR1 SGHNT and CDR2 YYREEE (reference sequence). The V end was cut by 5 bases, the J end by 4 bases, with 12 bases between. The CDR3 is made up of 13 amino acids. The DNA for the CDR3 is TGTGCCAGCAGTCCTACCCGGGGCTATGGCTACACCTTC. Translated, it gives CASSPTRGYGYTF. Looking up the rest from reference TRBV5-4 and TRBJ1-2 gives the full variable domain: ETGVTQSPTHLIKTRGQQVTLRCSSQSGHNTVSWYQQALGQGPQFIFQYYREEENGRGNFPPRFSGLQFPNYSSELNVNALELDDSALYLCASSPTRGYGYTFGSGTRLTVV.

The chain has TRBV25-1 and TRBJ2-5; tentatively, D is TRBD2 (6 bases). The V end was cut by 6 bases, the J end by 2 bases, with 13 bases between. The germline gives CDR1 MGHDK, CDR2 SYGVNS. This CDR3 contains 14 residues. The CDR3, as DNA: TGTGCCAGCAGGACGCGGGGAGGTCAAGAGACCCAGTACTTC. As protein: CASRTRGGQETQYF.

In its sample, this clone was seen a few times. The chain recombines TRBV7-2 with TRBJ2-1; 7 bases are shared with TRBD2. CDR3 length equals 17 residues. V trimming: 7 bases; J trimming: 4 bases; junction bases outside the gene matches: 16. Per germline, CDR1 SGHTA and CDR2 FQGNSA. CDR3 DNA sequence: TGTGCCAGCACCACTCCCAAGGGGACTACCCGATACAATGAGCAGTTCTTC. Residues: CASTTPKGTTRYNEQFF.

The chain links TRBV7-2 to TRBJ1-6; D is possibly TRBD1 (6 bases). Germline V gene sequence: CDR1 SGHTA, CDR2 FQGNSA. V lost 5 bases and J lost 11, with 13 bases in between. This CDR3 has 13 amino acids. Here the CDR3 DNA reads TGTGCCAGCAGCGCTCAGGGGCCGGCACCCCTCCACTTT. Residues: CASSAQGPAPLHF.

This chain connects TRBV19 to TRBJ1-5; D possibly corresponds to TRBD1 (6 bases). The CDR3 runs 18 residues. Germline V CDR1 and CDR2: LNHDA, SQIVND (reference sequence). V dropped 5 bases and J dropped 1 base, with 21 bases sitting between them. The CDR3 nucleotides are TGTGCCAGTAGTCTAAGTCCGAGGGGGTCTAACAGCAATCAGCCCCAGCATTTT. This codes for CASSLSPRGSNSNQPQHF. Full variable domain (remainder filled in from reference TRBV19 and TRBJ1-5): DGGITQSPKYLFRKEGQNVTLSCEQNLNHDAMYWYRQDPGQGLRLIYYSQIVNDFQKGDIAEGYSVSREKKESFPLTVTSAQKNPTAFYLCASSLSPRGSNSNQPQHFGDGTRLSIL.

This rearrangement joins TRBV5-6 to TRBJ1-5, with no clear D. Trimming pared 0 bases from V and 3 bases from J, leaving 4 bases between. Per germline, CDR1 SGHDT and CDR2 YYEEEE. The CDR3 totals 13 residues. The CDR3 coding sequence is TGTGCCAGCAGCTTGGTTAACAATCAGCCCCAGCATTTT. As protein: CASSLVNNQPQHF.

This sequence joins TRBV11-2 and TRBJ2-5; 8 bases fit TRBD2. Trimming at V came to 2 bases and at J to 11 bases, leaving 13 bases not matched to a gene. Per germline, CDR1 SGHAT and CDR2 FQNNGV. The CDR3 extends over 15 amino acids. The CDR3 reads CASSLKTARGGEQYF. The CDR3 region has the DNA TGTGCCAGCAGCTTAAAGACAGCCCGGGGGGGGGAGCAGTACTTC.

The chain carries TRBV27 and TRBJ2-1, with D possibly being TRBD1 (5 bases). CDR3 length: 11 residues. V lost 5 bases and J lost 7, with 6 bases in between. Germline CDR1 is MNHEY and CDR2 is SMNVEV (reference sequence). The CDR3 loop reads CASSQGNEQFF. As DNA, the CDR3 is TGTGCCAGCAGTCAGGGTAATGAGCAGTTCTTC.

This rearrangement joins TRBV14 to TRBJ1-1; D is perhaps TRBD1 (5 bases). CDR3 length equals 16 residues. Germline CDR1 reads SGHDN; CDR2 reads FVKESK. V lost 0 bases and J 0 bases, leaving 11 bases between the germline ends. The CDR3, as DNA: TGTGCCAGCAGCCAAGATGAGTGGACAATGAACACTGAAGCTTTCTTT. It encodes CASSQDEWTMNTEAFF.

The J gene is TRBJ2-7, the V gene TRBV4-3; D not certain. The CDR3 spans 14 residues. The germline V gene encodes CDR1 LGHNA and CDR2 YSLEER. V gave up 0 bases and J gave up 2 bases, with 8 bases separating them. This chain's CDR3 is CASSQDLGTYEQYF. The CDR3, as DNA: TGCGCCAGCAGCCAAGATCTGGGCACCTACGAGCAGTACTTC.